This T cell receptor (beta chain) was sequenced during a study of shared clonotypes between healthy human individuals. Overall study context: Donors consisted of a couple of women and a few men between 18 and 49. Findings and caveats of the study: Sampling used blood alone; tissue repertoires probably differ.

Trimming removed 5 bases at V and 4 bases at J, with 12 bases between. The CDR3 contains 14 residues. The germline CDR1 and CDR2 sequences are SGHVS and FQNEAQ. Only CD45RO-negative cells positively selected for CCR7 counted as naive CD8 cells, so terminally differentiated effector memory CD45RA+ cells were excluded. HIV-negative, healthy adults without recent acute infections or vaccinations were the donors. Original methodology: Filtering differed since immunoSEQ provided only junctions, with no quality scores. Libraries were prepared by immunoSEQ multiplex PCR; TCRdb keeps only in-frame clonotypes and omits some of them. V and J calls plus clone size are reproduced from that table; the DNA served to infer D and trimming. The sample shows about 2 million clones, about 95% of them seen only once. About this clone: Its target is unknown.

The chain recombines TRBV7-8 with TRBJ1-5; D unclear. The receptor was isolated from a man between 18 and 29 years old in good health. Material: naive CD8+ T cells sorted from blood. The CDR3 sequence is CASSGLTGNQPQHF. CDR3 DNA sequence: TGTGCCAGCAGCGGCCTTACGGGAAATCAGCCCCAGCATTTT.